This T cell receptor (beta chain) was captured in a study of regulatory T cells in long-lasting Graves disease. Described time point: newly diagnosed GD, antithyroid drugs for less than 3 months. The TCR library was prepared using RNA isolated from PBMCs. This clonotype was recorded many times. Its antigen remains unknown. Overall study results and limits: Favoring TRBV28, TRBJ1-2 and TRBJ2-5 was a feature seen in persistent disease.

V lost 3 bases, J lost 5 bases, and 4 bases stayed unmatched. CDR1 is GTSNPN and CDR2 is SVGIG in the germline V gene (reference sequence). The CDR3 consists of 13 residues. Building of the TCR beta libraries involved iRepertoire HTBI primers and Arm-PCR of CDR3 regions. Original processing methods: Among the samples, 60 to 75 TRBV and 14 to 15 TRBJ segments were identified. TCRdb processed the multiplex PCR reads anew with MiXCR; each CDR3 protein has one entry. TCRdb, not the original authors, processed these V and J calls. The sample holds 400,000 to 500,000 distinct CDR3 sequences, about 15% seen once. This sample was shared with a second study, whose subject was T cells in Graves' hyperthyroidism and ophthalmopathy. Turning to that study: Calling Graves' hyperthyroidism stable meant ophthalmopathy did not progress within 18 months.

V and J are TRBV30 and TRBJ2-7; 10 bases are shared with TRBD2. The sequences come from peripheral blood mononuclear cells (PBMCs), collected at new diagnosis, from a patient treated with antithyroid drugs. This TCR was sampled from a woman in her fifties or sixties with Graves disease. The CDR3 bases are TGTGCCTGGAGGCTAGCGGGAGTTCACGAGCAGTACTTC. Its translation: CAWRLAGVHEQYF.